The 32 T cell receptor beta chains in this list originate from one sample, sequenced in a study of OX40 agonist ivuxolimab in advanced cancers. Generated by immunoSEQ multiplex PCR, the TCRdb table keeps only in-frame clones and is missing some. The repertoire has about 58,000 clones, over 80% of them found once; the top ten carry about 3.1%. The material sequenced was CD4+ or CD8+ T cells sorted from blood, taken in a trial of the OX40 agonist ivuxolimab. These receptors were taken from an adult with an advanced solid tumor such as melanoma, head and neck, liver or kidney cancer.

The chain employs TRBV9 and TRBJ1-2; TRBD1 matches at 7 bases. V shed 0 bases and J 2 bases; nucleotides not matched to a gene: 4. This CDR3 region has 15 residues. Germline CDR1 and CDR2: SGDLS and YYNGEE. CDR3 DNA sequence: TGTGCCAGCAGCGTAGTTACAGGGGAGAACTATGGCTACACCTTC. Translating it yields CASSVVTGENYGYTF. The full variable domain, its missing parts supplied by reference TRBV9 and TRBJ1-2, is DSGVTQTPKHLITATGQRVTLRCSPRSGDLSVYWYQQSLDQGLQFLIQYYNGEERAKGNILERFSAQQFPDLHSELNLSSLELGDSALYFCASSVVTGENYGYTFGSGTRLTVV.

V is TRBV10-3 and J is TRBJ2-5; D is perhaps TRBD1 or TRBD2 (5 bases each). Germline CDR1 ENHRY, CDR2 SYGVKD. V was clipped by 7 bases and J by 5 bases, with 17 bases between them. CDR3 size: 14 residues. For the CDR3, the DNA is TGTGCCATCACTTCCGCCAGAGGGGCCGAGACCCAGTACTTC. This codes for CAITSARGAETQYF.

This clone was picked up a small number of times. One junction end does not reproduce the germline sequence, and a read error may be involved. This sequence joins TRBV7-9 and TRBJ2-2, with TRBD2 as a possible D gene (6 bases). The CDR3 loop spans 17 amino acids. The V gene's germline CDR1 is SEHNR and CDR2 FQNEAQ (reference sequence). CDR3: CASSPRWAGHSTGELFF. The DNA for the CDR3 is TGCGCCAGCAGCCCGAGGTGGGCGGGGCACTCTACCGGGGAGCTGTTTTTT. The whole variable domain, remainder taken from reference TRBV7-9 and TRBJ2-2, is DTGVSQNPRHKITKRGQNVTFRCDPISEHNRLYWYRQTLGQGPEFLTYFQNEAQLEKSRLLSDRFSAERPKGSFSTLEIQRTEQGDSAMYLCASSPRWAGHSTGELFFGEGSRLTVL.

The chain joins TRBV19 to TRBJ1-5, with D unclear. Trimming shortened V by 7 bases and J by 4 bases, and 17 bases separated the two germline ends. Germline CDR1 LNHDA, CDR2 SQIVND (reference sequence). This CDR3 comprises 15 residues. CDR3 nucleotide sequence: TGTGCCAGTATTAGATTCGGAGGGATGAATCAGCCCCAGCATTTT. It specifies CASIRFGGMNQPQHF.

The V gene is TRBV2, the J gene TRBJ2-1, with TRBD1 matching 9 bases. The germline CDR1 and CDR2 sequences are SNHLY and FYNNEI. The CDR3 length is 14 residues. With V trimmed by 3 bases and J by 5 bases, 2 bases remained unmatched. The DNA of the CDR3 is TGTGCCAGCAGTGATAGGGACAGGGACAATGAGCAGTTCTTC. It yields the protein CASSDRDRDNEQFF. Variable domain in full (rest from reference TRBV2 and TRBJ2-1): EPEVTQTPSHQVTQMGQEVILRCVPISNHLYFYWYRQILGQKVEFLVSFYNNEISEKSEIFDDQFSVERPDGSNFTLKIRSTKLEDSAMYFCASSDRDRDNEQFFGPGTRLTVL.

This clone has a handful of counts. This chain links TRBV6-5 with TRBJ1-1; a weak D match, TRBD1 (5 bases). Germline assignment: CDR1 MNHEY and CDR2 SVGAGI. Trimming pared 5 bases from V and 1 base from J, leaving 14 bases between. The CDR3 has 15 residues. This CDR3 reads CASSRPAGQNTEAFF. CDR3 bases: TGTGCCAGCAGTCGCCCAGCAGGGCAGAACACTGAAGCTTTCTTT.

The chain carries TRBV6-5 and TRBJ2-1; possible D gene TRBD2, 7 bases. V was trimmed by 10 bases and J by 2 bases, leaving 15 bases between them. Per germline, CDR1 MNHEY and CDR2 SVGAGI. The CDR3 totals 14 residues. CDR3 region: CATARGAPYNEQFF. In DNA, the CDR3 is TGTGCCACCGCTCGGGGGGCTCCCTACAATGAGCAGTTCTTC.

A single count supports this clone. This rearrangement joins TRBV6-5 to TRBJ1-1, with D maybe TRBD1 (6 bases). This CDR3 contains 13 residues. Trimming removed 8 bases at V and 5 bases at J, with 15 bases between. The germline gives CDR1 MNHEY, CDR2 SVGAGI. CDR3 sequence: CASWGGARTEAFF. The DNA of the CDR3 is TGTGCCAGCTGGGGGGGGGCGCGGACTGAAGCTTTCTTT.

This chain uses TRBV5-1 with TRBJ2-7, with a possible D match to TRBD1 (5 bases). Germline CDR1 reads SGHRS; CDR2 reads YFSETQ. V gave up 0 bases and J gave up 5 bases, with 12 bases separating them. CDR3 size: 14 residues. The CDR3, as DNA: TGCGCCAGCAGCTTGGGTAGCAGGGCCCACGAGCAGTACTTC. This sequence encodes CASSLGSRAHEQYF.

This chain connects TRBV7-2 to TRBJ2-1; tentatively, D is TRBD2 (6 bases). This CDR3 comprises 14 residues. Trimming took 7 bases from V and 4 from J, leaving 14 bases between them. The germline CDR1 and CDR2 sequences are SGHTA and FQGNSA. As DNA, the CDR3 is TGTGCCAGCAACCCGACTAGTTTTTACAATGAGCAGTTCTTC. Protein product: CASNPTSFYNEQFF.

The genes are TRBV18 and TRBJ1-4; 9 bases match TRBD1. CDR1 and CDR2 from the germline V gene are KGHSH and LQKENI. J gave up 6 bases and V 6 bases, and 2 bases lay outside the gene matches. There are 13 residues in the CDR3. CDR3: CASSGQGDEKLFF. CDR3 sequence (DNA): TGTGCCAGCTCGGGACAGGGCGATGAAAAACTGTTTTTT.

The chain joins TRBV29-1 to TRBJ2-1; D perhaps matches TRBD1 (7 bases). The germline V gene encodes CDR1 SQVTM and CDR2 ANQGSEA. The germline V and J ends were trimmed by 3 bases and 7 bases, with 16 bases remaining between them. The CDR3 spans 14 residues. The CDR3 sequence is CSVDGGGGGNEQFF. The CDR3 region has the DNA TGCAGCGTTGACGGAGGGGGCGGTGGGAATGAGCAGTTCTTC.

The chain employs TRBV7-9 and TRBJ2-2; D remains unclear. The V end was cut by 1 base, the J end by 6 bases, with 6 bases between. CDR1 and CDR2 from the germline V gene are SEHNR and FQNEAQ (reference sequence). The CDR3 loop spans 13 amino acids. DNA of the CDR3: TGTGCCAGCAGCTTAGGCGTCGCCGGGGAGCTGTTTTTT. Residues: CASSLGVAGELFF.

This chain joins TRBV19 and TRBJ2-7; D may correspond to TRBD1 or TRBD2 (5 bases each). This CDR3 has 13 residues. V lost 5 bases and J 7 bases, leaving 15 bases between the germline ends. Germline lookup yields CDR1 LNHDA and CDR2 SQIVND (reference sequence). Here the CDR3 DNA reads TGTGCCAGTAGTCTCCGGGGCTACGGGGAGCAGTACTTC. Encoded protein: CASSLRGYGEQYF.

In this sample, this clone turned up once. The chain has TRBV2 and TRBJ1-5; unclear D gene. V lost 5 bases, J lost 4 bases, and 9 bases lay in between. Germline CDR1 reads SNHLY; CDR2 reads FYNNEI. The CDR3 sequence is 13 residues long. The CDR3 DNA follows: TGTGCCAGCAGTCGGCAGCTGAATCAGCCCCAGCATTTT. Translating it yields CASSRQLNQPQHF.

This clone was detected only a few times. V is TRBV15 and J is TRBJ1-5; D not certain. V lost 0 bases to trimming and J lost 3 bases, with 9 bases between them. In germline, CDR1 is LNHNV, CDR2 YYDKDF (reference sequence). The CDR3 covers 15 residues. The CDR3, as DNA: TGTGCCACCAGCAGAGAGGGCCTAGACAATCAGCCCCAGCATTTT. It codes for CATSREGLDNQPQHF.

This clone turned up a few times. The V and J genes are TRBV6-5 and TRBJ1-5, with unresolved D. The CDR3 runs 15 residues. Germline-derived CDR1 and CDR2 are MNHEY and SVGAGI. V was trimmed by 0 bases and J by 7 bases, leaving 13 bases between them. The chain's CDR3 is CASSYSRWARQPQHF. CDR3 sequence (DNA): TGTGCCAGCAGTTACTCTAGGTGGGCCCGGCAGCCCCAGCATTTT.

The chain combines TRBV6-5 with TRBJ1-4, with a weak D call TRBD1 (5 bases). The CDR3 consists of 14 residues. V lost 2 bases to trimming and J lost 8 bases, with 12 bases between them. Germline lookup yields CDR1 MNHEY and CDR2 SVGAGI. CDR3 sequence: CASSYSRTPEKLFF. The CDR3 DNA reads TGTGCCAGCAGTTACAGTAGGACACCGGAAAAACTGTTTTTT.

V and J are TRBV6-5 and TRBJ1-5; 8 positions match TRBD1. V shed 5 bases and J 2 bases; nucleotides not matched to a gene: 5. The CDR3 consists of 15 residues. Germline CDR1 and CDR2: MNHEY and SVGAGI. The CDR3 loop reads CASSPRGQGNQPQHF. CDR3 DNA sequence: TGTGCCAGCAGTCCCAGGGGGCAGGGCAATCAGCCCCAGCATTTT.

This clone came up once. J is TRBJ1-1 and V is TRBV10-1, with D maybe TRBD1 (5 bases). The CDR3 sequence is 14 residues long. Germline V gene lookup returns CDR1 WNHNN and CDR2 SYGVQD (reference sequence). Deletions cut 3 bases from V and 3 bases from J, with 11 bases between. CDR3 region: CASSEYCRDTEAFF. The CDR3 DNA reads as TGCGCCAGCAGTGAATATTGCAGGGACACTGAAGCTTTCTTT.

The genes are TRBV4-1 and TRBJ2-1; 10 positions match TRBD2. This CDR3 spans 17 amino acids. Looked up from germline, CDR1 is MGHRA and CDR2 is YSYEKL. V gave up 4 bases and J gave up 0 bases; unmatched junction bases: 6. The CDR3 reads CASSRAGGQSSYNEQFF. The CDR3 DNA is TGCGCCAGCAGCCGAGCGGGGGGGCAGAGCTCCTACAATGAGCAGTTCTTC.

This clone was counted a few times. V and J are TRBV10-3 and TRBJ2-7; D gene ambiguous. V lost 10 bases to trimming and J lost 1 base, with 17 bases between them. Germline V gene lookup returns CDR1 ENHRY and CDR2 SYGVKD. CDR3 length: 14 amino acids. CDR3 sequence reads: CATQTAALSYEQYF. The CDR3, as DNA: TGTGCCACCCAAACAGCCGCCCTTTCCTACGAGCAGTACTTC.

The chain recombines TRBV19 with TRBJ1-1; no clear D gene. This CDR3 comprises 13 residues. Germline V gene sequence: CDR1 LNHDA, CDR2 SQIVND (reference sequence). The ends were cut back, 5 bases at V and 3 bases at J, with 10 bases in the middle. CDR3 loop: CASSSGLHTEAFF. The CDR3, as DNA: TGTGCCAGTAGTTCGGGCCTCCACACTGAAGCTTTCTTT. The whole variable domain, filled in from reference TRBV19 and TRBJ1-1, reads DGGITQSPKYLFRKEGQNVTLSCEQNLNHDAMYWYRQDPGQGLRLIYYSQIVNDFQKGDIAEGYSVSREKKESFPLTVTSAQKNPTAFYLCASSSGLHTEAFFGQGTRLTVV.

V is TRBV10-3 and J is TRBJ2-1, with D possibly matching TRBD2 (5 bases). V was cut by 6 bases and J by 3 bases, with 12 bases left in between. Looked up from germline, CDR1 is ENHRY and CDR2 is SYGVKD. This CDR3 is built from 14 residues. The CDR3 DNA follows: TGTGCCATCAGAGTCGAGGGAGACTACAATGAGCAGTTCTTC. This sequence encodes CAIRVEGDYNEQFF.

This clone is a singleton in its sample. The CDR3 loop is CASRARLAIYNEQFF. In DNA, the CDR3 is TGTGCCAGCAGAGCCCGACTAGCCATCTACAATGAGCAGTTCTTC. The rearrangement joins TRBV5-5 to TRBJ2-1, with TRBD2 identical over 7 bases. V shed 5 bases and J 3 bases; nucleotides not matched to a gene: 8. Germline V gives CDR1 SGHKS, CDR2 YYEKEE (reference sequence). The CDR3 is 15 amino acids.

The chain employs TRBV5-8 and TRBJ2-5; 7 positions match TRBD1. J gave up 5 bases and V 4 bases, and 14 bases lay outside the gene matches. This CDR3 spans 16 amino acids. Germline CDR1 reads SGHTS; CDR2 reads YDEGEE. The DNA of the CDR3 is TGTGCCAGCAGCCTTAGACAGGGTCAAGGGCGGGAGACCCAGTACTTC. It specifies CASSLRQGQGRETQYF.

This chain's CDR3 is CASSLDWRAVDEQFF. The CDR3 region has the DNA TGTGCCAGCAGTTTAGACTGGAGGGCTGTCGATGAGCAGTTCTTC. The chain uses TRBV28 and TRBJ2-1, with D possibly matching TRBD2 (6 bases). CDR1 MDHEN and CDR2 SYDVKM come from the germline V gene. The CDR3 extends over 15 amino acids. Trimming removed 2 bases at V and 8 bases at J, with 16 bases between.

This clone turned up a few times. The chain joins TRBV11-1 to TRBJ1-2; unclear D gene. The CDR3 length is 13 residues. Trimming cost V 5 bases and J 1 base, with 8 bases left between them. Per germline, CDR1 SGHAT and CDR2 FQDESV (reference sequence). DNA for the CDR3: TGTGCCAGCAGCAGAGAATTTAACTATGGCTACACCTTC. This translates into CASSREFNYGYTF.

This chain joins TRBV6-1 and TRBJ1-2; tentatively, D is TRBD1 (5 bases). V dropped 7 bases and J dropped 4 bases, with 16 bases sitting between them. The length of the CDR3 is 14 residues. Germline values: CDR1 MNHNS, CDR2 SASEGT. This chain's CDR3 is CASTTDRGPYGYTF. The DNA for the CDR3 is TGTGCCAGCACGACCGACAGAGGGCCCTATGGCTACACCTTC.

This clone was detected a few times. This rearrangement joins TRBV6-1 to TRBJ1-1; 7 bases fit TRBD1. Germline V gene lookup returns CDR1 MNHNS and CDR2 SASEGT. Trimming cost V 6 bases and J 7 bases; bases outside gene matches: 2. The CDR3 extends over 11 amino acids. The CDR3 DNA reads TGTGCCAGCAGGCACAGGGGTGAAGCTTTCTTT. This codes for CASRHRGEAFF.

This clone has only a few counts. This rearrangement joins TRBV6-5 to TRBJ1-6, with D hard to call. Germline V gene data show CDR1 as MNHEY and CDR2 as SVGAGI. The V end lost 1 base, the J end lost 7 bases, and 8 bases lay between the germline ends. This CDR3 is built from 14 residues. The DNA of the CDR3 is TGTGCCAGCAGTTACTTACAGCCCAATTCACCCCTCCACTTT. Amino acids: CASSYLQPNSPLHF.

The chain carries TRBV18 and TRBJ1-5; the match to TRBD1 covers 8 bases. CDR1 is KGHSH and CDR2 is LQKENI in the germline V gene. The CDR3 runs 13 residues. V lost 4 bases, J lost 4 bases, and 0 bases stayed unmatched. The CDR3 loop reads CASSRQGNQPQHF. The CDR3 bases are TGTGCCAGCTCACGACAGGGGAATCAGCCCCAGCATTTT.